This record covers a single T cell receptor (beta chain). No antigen is known for it. This CDR3 is 19 amino acids long. A multiplex PCR was run with 60 Vbeta primers and 13 Jbeta primers. Profiled with immunoSEQ multiplex PCR; TCRdb holds only in-frame clones, not every one. The repertoire holds under 200,000 clones, with roughly 80% as singletons. This record belongs to a study of cytomegalovirus exposure and HLA in healthy donors. Study-wide results and caveats: In an earlier analysis, productive rearrangement rates for most beta V segments clustered near 87% or 30%. Upon later analysis, HLA-associated TCR beta chains proved more clonally expanded than other, equally common chains. The study listed about 150 cytomegalovirus-associated TCR beta chains.

The rearrangement uses TRBV21-1 and TRBJ2-7; TRBD2 is the table's D call and was not checked against the DNA. TRBV21-1 is marked as a pseudogene. Sequencing was performed on PBMCs. The sequence was collected from a woman between 18 and 29 years old in good health and CMV-seronegative. The CDR3 sequence: CASSKGRDIRLAGLYEQYF. The CDR3 bases are TGTGCCAGCAGCAAAGGGAGGGACATCCGACTAGCGGGACTTTACGAGCAGTACTTC.